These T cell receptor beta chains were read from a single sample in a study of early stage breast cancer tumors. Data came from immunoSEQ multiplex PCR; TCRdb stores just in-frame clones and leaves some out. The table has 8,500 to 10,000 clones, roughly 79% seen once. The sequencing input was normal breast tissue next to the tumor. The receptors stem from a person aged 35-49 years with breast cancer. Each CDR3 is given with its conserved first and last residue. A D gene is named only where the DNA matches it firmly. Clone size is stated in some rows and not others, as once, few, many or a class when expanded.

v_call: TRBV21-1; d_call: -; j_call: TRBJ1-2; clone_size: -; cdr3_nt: TGTGCCAGCAGTCCGGTAGGGGTTATTGATGGCTACACCTTC; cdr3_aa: CASSPVGVIDGYTF
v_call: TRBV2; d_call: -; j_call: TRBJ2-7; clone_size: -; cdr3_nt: TGTGCCAGCAGTACGTCCGGATACGAGCAGTACTTC; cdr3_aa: CASSTSGYEQYF
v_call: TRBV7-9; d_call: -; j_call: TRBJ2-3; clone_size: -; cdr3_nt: TGTGCCAGCAGCCGCAGGGGGACTAGCACAGATACGCAGTATTTT; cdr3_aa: CASSRRGTSTDTQYF
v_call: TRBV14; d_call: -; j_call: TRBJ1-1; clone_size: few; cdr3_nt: TGTGCCAGCAGCCAGCTGGAGGGAACTGAAGCTTTCTTT; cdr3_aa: CASSQLEGTEAFF
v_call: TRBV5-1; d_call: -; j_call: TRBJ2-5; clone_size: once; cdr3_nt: TGCGCCAGCAGCTGGGGGCGGACCCAGTACTTC; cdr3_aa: CASSWGRTQYF
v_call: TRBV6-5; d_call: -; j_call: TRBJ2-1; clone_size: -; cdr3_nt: TGTGCCAGCAGGACAGGACAGCACAATGAGCAGTTCTTC; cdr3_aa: CASRTGQHNEQFF
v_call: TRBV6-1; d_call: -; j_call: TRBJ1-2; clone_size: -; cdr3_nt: TGTGCCAGCAGTACCACAGTTTCGGGGGTTCACTTC; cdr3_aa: CASSTTVSGVHF
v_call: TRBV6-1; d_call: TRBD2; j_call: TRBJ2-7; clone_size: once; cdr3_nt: TGTGCCAGCAGTGGGGGAGGGGACTACTTCTCCTACGAGCAGTACTTC; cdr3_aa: CASSGGGDYFSYEQYF
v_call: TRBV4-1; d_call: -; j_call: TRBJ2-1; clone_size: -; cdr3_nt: TGCGCCAGCAGCCGAGACAGCACCTCCTACAATGAGCAGTTCTTC; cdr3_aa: CASSRDSTSYNEQFF
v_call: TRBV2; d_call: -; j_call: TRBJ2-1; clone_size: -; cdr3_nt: TGTGCCAGCAGTGTGGAGGGATGGGACTACAATGAGCAGTTCTTC; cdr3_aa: CASSVEGWDYNEQFF
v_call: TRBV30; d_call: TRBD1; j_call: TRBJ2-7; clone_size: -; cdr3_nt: TGTGCCTGGACCGCCGGGACAGCAACCTACGAGCAGTACTTC; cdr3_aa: CAWTAGTATYEQYF
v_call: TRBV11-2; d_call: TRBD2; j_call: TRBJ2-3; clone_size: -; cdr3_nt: TGTGCCAGCAGCCCGGGACTAGCGGGAGTAAAATCAGATACGCAGTATTTT; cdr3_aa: CASSPGLAGVKSDTQYF
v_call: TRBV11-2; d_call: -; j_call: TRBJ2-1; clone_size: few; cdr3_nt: TGTGCCAGCAGCCCAGGTCAGGGACCGCGGCGAGGGAATGAGCAGTTCTTC; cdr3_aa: CASSPGQGPRRGNEQFF
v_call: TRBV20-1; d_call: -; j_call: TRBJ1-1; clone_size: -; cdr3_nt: TGCAGTGCGAAGACGTGGACTGAAGCTTTCTTT; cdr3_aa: CSAKTWTEAFF